Listed below are T cell receptor beta chains from one sample, sequenced in a study of response to subunit inactivated influenza vaccine. MiXCR, applied by TCRdb to the RT-PCR reads, yields one record per CDR3 protein. The sample includes 500,000 or so distinct CDR3 sequences, about 15% of them seen just once. Source: CD4+ T cells sorted from PBMCs, taken roughly 24 months after vaccination. The receptors were gathered from a man between 50 and 75 years old who received an inactivated influenza vaccine. The CDR3 runs from the conserved cysteine through the conserved F or W. D genes are given only for firm matches. Expanded clones get a size class; other rows say once, few or many, or leave the size out.

>.|TRBV6-5|TRBJ2-3|TRBD2
TGTGCCAGCAGTTACTCAGCAAGGCTAGCGGGAAGCACAGATACGCAGTATTTT
CASSYSARLAGSTDTQYF
>.|TRBV9|TRBJ2-7|TRBD1
TGTGCCAGCAGCGTAGGAACCAACGACAGGGGACTTCCCTACGAGCAGTACTTC
CASSVGTNDRGLPYEQYF
>.|TRBV20-1|TRBJ1-5|TRBD1
TGCAGTGCTAGATTACCTGCCGGGACAGGGCTCAGCAATCAGCCCCAGCATTTT
CSARLPAGTGLSNQPQHF
>few|TRBV3-1|TRBJ1-5|.
TGTGCCAGCAGCCAAGATGGTGATGCGCGGGGCAATCAGCCCCAGCATTTT
CASSQDGDARGNQPQHF
>many|TRBV5-1|TRBJ2-7|TRBD2
TGCGCCAGCAGCCCCAGGGCGGGGGGTATGGGCTACGAGCAGTACTTC
CASSPRAGGMGYEQYF
>few|TRBV5-1|TRBJ2-3|.
TGCGCCAGCAGCCCTGGGTGGAGCACAGATACGCAGTATTTT
CASSPGWSTDTQYF
>.|TRBV2|TRBJ2-1|TRBD1
TGTGCCAGCAGGGATAGGGACAGATACAATGAGCAGTTCTTC
CASRDRDRYNEQFF
>many|TRBV5-1|TRBJ2-7|.
TGCGCCAGCAGCTTGGACAGCCCCTACGAGCAGTACTTC
CASSLDSPYEQYF
>.|TRBV11-2|TRBJ1-3|TRBD1
TGTGCCAGCACCCCGGGACAGGCCTTTTCTTCTGGAAACACCATATATTTT
CASTPGQAFSSGNTIYF
>.|TRBV6-1|TRBJ2-7|.
TGTGCCAGCAGAACTGACAGCGCGAATTCCTACGAGCAGTACTTC
CASRTDSANSYEQYF
>many|TRBV20-1|TRBJ2-7|.
TGCAGTGCCCAATCGACAGCTAGAGGGGAGCAGTACTTC
CSAQSTARGEQYF
>few|TRBV5-1|TRBJ2-1|TRBD2
TGCGCCAGCAGCTTGCAGGGACTAGCGAGTAATGAGCAGTTCTTC
CASSLQGLASNEQFF
>few|TRBV3-1|TRBJ1-3|.
TGTGCCAGCAGCCACCGGACCCAAGGGGGAAACACCATATATTTT
CASSHRTQGGNTIYF
>many|TRBV12-3/TRBV12-4|TRBJ2-2|.
TGTGCCACCCTTAGAAACACCGGGGAGCTGTTTTTT
CATLRNTGELFF
>.|TRBV2|TRBJ2-1|.
TGTGCCAGCAGCGGGTCCGGGGCCTACAATGAGCAGTTCTTC
CASSGSGAYNEQFF
>.|TRBV10-3|TRBJ2-6|.
TGTGCCATCAGTTACCAAAGCTCTGGGGCCAACGTCCTGACTTTC
CAISYQSSGANVLTF
>.|TRBV4-2|TRBJ2-1|TRBD2
TGTGCCAGCAGCCAAGGTCTAGCGGGGGGACCTAGAAGCTCCTACAATGAGCAGTTCTTC
CASSQGLAGGPRSSYNEQFF
>few|TRBV12-3/TRBV12-4|TRBJ2-4|TRBD1
TGTGCCAGCAACGCACAGGGGGCGGCAAACATTCAGTACTTC
CASNAQGAANIQYF
>.|TRBV7-9|TRBJ2-1|.
TGTGCCAGCAGGGAGGGTCAGCGGCAATACAATGAGCAGTTCTTC
CASREGQRQYNEQFF
>many|TRBV18|TRBJ1-1|.
TGTGCCAGCTCACCACCGGCCGGGACTGAAGCTTTCTTT
CASSPPAGTEAFF
>many|TRBV4-2|TRBJ2-5|.
TGTGCCAGCAGCCAAGACAGGGGATCCCAAGAGACCCAGTACTTC
CASSQDRGSQETQYF
>many|TRBV7-2|TRBJ2-1|TRBD2
TGTGCCAGCAGCTTAATGGGGCTAGCGGGAAACAATGAGCAGTTCTTC
CASSLMGLAGNNEQFF
>few|TRBV6-5|TRBJ2-1|.
TGTGCCAGCAGTTACCCAGACTCGAATGAGCAGTTCTTC
CASSYPDSNEQFF
>few|TRBV11-2|TRBJ2-4|TRBD2
TGTGCCAGCAGCTTAGGAGCAGGGAGGGTCATTCAGTACTTC
CASSLGAGRVIQYF
>.|TRBV6-1|TRBJ1-5|.
TGTGCCACGGGGGGCCTTTATAGCAATCAGCCCCAGCATTTT
CATGGLYSNQPQHF
>.|TRBV27|TRBJ2-3|TRBD2
TGTGCCAGCAGACTGGGACTAGCGGGGGCAGATACGCAGTATTTT
CASRLGLAGADTQYF
>few|TRBV20-1|TRBJ2-7|TRBD2
TGCAGTGCTAGCGGACTAGCTTCATCCTACGAGCAGTACTTC
CSASGLASSYEQYF
>few|TRBV4-3|TRBJ2-1|TRBD2
TGCGCCAGCAGCCAAGAGCCTAGCGGGTACAATGAGCAGTTCTTC
CASSQEPSGYNEQFF
>few|TRBV20-1|TRBJ2-3|.
TGCAGTGCTAGCGAGGACATTAAAAACACAGATACGCAGTATTTT
CSASEDIKNTDTQYF
>.|TRBV6-5|TRBJ2-7|TRBD2
TGTGCCAGCAGTTACTCGAGGACTAGCGGCTCCTACGAGCAGTACTTC
CASSYSRTSGSYEQYF
>many|TRBV4-1|TRBJ1-1|.
TGCGCCAGCAGCCAAGAGGGCGTTGGCACTGAAGCTTTCTTT
CASSQEGVGTEAFF
>.|TRBV10-3|TRBJ2-4|.
TGTGCCATCAATGCTGACAGCAAAAACATTCAGTACTTC
CAINADSKNIQYF
>few|TRBV4-2|TRBJ2-2|TRBD1
TGTGCCAGCAGCCAAGGCGGACAGGGATTGGTCGGGGAGCTGTTTTTT
CASSQGGQGLVGELFF
>.|TRBV30|TRBJ2-2|TRBD2
TGTGCCTGCCCCCGGACTAGCACCGGGGAGCTGTTTTTT
CACPRTSTGELFF
>few|TRBV20-1|TRBJ2-3|TRBD2
TGCAGTGCTAGAGATCCCACTAGCGGGAGGGAGACAGATACGCAGTATTTT
CSARDPTSGRETDTQYF
>.|TRBV19|TRBJ1-5|.
TGTGCCAGTAGGGACGACAGGTATAGCAATCAGCCCCAGCATTTT
CASRDDRYSNQPQHF
>few|TRBV7-9|TRBJ1-4|.
TGTGCCAGCAGCTTAGCGGCAACAGGGGAAAAACTGTTTTTT
CASSLAATGEKLFF
>few|TRBV19|TRBJ2-2|TRBD2
TGTGCCAGTAGGGGGACTAGCGGAGTTAAGAACACCGGGGAGCTGTTTTTT
CASRGTSGVKNTGELFF
>.|TRBV29-1|TRBJ2-7|TRBD1
TGCAGCGTTGTGGGACAGGAAACTTACGAGCAGTACTTC
CSVVGQETYEQYF
>few|TRBV20-1|TRBJ2-7|TRBD2
TGCAGTGCTGGGGCTATTAGCGGGAGATCCTACGAGCAGTACTTC
CSAGAISGRSYEQYF
>many|TRBV20-1|TRBJ1-4|.
TGCAGTGCTAGCGGCCGGGGGCTGACCTCTAATGAAAAACTGTTTTTT
CSASGRGLTSNEKLFF
>.|TRBV18|TRBJ2-3|TRBD1
TGTGCCAGCTCACCACCGTTACAGGGGGCGGGAGATACGCAGTATTTT
CASSPPLQGAGDTQYF
>many|TRBV4-2|TRBJ2-5|.
TGTGCCAGCAGCCAAGGAGTATATCAAGAGACCCAGTACTTC
CASSQGVYQETQYF
>.|TRBV4-3|TRBJ2-7|TRBD1
TGCGCCAGCAGCCATACGACAGGGGGGGCCTACGAGCAGTACTTC
CASSHTTGGAYEQYF
>.|TRBV28|TRBJ1-5|TRBD1
TGTGCCAGCAGTTCGTCGGGGACAGGTTATCAGCCCCAGCATTTT
CASSSSGTGYQPQHF
>many|TRBV5-1|TRBJ2-5|.
TGCGCCAGCAGCTCCGTGCTTAGCTGGCAAGAGACCCAGTACTTC
CASSSVLSWQETQYF
>many|TRBV9|TRBJ2-1|TRBD2
TGTGCCAGCAGCGATAGCGGGAGCTCCTACAATGAGCAGTTCTTC
CASSDSGSSYNEQFF
>many|TRBV25-1|TRBJ1-4|.
TGTGCCAGCAGTGATCCCGGACAGCGCCAAAAACTGTTTTTT
CASSDPGQRQKLFF
>few|TRBV3-1|TRBJ1-5|.
TGTGCCAGCAGCATGCAACAGGGTAGAAATCAGCCCCAGCATTTT
CASSMQQGRNQPQHF
>.|TRBV7-2|TRBJ2-4|.
TGTGCCAGCAGCTCCCAGGGGTTCATTCAGTACTTC
CASSSQGFIQYF
>few|TRBV20-1|TRBJ2-1|TRBD2
TGCAGTGCTAGGAAATTTAGCGGGAGTGGTGAGCAGTTCTTC
CSARKFSGSGEQFF
>.|TRBV11-2|TRBJ2-5|.
TGTGCCAGCAGCCTCGGGGCGGCGGGCGCGATACAAGAGACCCAGTACTTC
CASSLGAAGAIQETQYF
>many|TRBV7-9|TRBJ2-5|TRBD1
TGTGCCAGCAGCTTAGACAGGGGAGAGACCCAGTACTTC
CASSLDRGETQYF
>.|TRBV18|TRBJ2-7|.
TGTGCCAGCTCAAAGGGGGGCCACGAGCAGTACTTC
CASSKGGHEQYF